These T cell receptor beta chains were read from a single sample in a study of T cell changes during pregnancy in multiple sclerosis. Repertoires were generated with immunoSEQ multiplex PCR, while TCRdb's copy carries only in-frame clones and drops some. This repertoire shows tens of thousands of clones, around 91% found once; its top ten account for 1.3% to 1.5%. This sample comprised peripheral blood, obtained in the third trimester of pregnancy. Receptors were obtained from a female donor in good health, enrolled as a control in a pregnancy study. CDR3s include the opening cysteine and the closing phenylalanine or tryptophan. D genes are given only for firm matches. Where a row states a size, it is once, few, many or the class of an expanded clone; other rows omit it.

V gene	D gene	J gene	clone size	CDR3 protein	CDR3 DNA
TRBV6-5	TRBD1	TRBJ1-5	NA	CASSSDRGNQPQHF	TGTGCCAGCAGTTCGGACAGGGGCAATCAGCCCCAGCATTTT
TRBV7-6	NA	TRBJ2-3	NA	CASSLRTDNTDTQYF	TGTGCCAGCAGCTTAAGGACAGACAACACAGATACGCAGTATTTT
TRBV19	NA	TRBJ1-2	NA	CASKSDSQPYGYTF	TGTGCCAGTAAAAGTGACAGCCAACCCTATGGCTACACCTTC
TRBV5-1	NA	TRBJ2-7	NA	CASSPAGVGRYEQYF	TGCGCCAGCAGCCCCGCAGGGGTTGGTCGATACGAGCAGTACTTC
TRBV4-3	NA	TRBJ2-5	NA	CASSREGAAQETQYF	TGCGCCAGCAGCCGGGAAGGGGCAGCCCAAGAGACCCAGTACTTC
TRBV28	NA	TRBJ1-1	NA	CASSWRFEAFF	TGTGCCAGCAGTTGGAGGTTCGAAGCTTTCTTT
TRBV28	NA	TRBJ1-1	NA	CASSSRQTEAFF	TGTGCCAGCAGTTCGCGACAGACTGAAGCTTTCTTT
TRBV4-2	NA	TRBJ1-4	NA	CASSRGANEKLFF	TGTGCCAGCAGCCGAGGAGCTAATGAAAAACTGTTTTTT
TRBV28	TRBD2	TRBJ2-2	NA	CASSSWEPSGGRDTGELFF	TGTGCCAGCAGTTCGTGGGAGCCTAGCGGGGGGCGAGACACCGGGGAGCTGTTTTTT
TRBV27	TRBD1	TRBJ1-1	NA	CASSQDRVNTEAFF	TGTGCCAGCAGTCAGGACAGGGTGAACACTGAAGCTTTCTTT
TRBV18	TRBD2	TRBJ2-7	NA	CASSPGIAGDEQYF	TGTGCCAGCTCACCAGGAATAGCGGGGGACGAGCAGTACTTC
TRBV11-2	NA	TRBJ2-5	NA	CASSLSGMETQYF	TGTGCCAGCAGCTTATCAGGGATGGAGACCCAGTACTTC
TRBV5-4	NA	TRBJ1-1	NA	CASSSQGGFNTEAFF	TGTGCCAGCAGCTCGCAAGGGGGTTTTAACACTGAAGCTTTCTTT
TRBV15	NA	TRBJ1-5	NA	CATSTRELNQPQHF	TGTGCCACCAGCACCCGGGAGTTGAATCAGCCCCAGCATTTT
TRBV2	TRBD1	TRBJ1-2	NA	CASRAGGGYTF	TGTGCCAGCAGGGCAGGGGGAGGCTACACCTTC
TRBV2	NA	TRBJ2-5	NA	CASSGQGRIQETQYF	TGTGCCAGCAGTGGGCAGGGGCGTATTCAGGAGACCCAGTACTTC
TRBV28	NA	TRBJ1-4	NA	CASSPPSGSDEKLFF	TGTGCCAGCAGCCCTCCGTCGGGGAGTGATGAAAAACTGTTTTTT
TRBV5-4	TRBD1	TRBJ2-7	NA	CASSVSGTAYEQYF	TGTGCCAGCAGCGTATCCGGGACAGCCTACGAGCAGTACTTC
TRBV29-1	NA	TRBJ1-2	NA	CSASQSDLAPYTF	TGCAGCGCCTCCCAGTCGGACTTGGCTCCCTACACCTTC
TRBV5-6	NA	TRBJ1-3	NA	CASSPGQIGNTIYF	TGTGCCAGCAGCCCCGGACAGATTGGAAACACCATATATTTT
TRBV18	NA	TRBJ1-5	NA	CASSPGRGRNQPQHF	TGTGCCAGCTCACCGGGTAGGGGTCGCAATCAGCCCCAGCATTTT
TRBV15	NA	TRBJ1-4	NA	CATSGAAGRGEKLFF	TGTGCCACCAGCGGCGCCGCGGGACGGGGTGAAAAACTGTTTTTT
TRBV4-3	TRBD1	TRBJ1-4	NA	CASSHSLQGANEKLFF	TGCGCCAGCAGCCATAGCCTACAGGGGGCTAATGAAAAACTGTTTTTT
TRBV5-1	NA	TRBJ2-5	once	CASKTGTLQETQYF	TGCGCCAGCAAAACCGGGACTCTCCAAGAGACCCAGTACTTC
TRBV27	TRBD1	TRBJ1-1	NA	CASSPKGGRDAFF	TGTGCCAGCAGTCCTAAAGGGGGCCGGGACGCTTTCTTT
TRBV2	NA	TRBJ1-1	NA	CASKEIGGATEAFF	TGTGCCAGCAAGGAGATTGGGGGGGCCACTGAAGCTTTCTTT
TRBV5-4	TRBD2	TRBJ2-5	NA	CASSLDGGGQETQYF	TGTGCCAGCAGCTTGGACGGGGGGGGACAAGAGACCCAGTACTTC
TRBV18	TRBD1	TRBJ1-5	NA	CASSRTGINQPQHF	TGTGCCAGCTCTCGGACAGGGATAAATCAGCCCCAGCATTTT
TRBV27	TRBD1	TRBJ1-2	NA	CASSLGTGGTVCGYTF	TGTGCCAGCAGCCTCGGGACAGGGGGTACAGTATGCGGCTACACCTTC
TRBV7-6	NA	TRBJ1-2	NA	CASSSSGNYGYTF	TGTGCCAGCAGCTCCTCGGGAAACTATGGCTACACCTTC
TRBV30	NA	TRBJ1-2	NA	CAWGLWANYGYTF	TGTGCCTGGGGGCTTTGGGCCAACTATGGCTACACCTTC
TRBV27	NA	TRBJ1-2	NA	CASSKSPGGAANGYTF	TGTGCCAGCAGTAAATCGCCGGGGGGGGCAGCAAATGGCTACACCTTC
TRBV7-9	NA	TRBJ1-2	NA	CASSLAGGEGGYTF	TGTGCCAGCAGCTTAGCAGGGGGTGAAGGGGGCTACACCTTC
TRBV5-6	NA	TRBJ1-6	NA	CASSAGQLLRPLHF	TGTGCCAGCAGCGCCGGACAGCTTTTGAGACCCCTCCACTTT
TRBV4-3	NA	TRBJ2-2	NA	CASSQEGGAGELFF	TGCGCCAGCAGCCAAGAAGGGGGGGCCGGGGAGCTGTTTTTT
TRBV28	NA	TRBJ2-2	NA	CASSFGGLRTGELFF	TGTGCCAGCAGTTTTGGAGGGTTGAGGACCGGGGAGCTGTTTTTT
TRBV27	TRBD2	TRBJ2-1	once	CASSPLQLAGEVNEQFF	TGTGCCAGCAGTCCCCTGCAACTAGCGGGGGAGGTAAATGAGCAGTTCTTC
TRBV18	NA	TRBJ1-4	once	CASSPQRATNEKLFF	TGTGCCAGCTCACCACAGAGGGCAACTAATGAAAAACTGTTTTTT
TRBV4-3	TRBD1	TRBJ2-2	few	CASRRGPNTGELFF	TGCGCCAGCAGGAGGGGGCCGAACACCGGGGAGCTGTTTTTT
TRBV7-8	NA	TRBJ2-5	NA	CASRRPLETQYF	TGTGCCAGCAGGAGGCCGTTAGAGACCCAGTACTTC